This T cell receptor (beta chain) was profiled in a study of monozygotic twins with inflammatory bowel disease. The CDR3 is 14 residues long. Germline CDR1 is SGHNT and CDR2 is YYREEE (reference sequence). Study findings and constraints: Lower sharing of clonotypes with other individuals was seen in IBD patients than in healthy twins. This was most marked in patients showing signs of disease activity.

TCRdb re-called the 5' RACE reads and shows each CDR3 protein once, DNA omitted. The record lists 440,000 or so distinct CDR3 sequences, of which the ten most abundant hold around 2.5%. A word on this clonotype: Antigen unknown.

The sequenced sample was blood. The clonotype originates from a human donor with ulcerative colitis or Crohn's disease, or a healthy co-twin of an affected twin (not recorded which). This sequence joins TRBV5-4 and TRBJ2-5; TCRdb outputs TRBD1, but without DNA this stays unchecked. The CDR3 reads CASSLGGGTETQYF. Full variable domain (outside the CDR3, taken from reference TRBV5-4 and TRBJ2-5): ETGVTQSPTHLIKTRGQQVTLRCSSQSGHNTVSWYQQALGQGPQFIFQYYREEENGRGNFPPRFSGLQFPNYSSELNVNALELDDSALYLCASSLGGGTETQYFGPGTRLLVL.